Listed below are T cell receptor beta chains from one sample, sequenced in a study of blood T cell repertoires in COVID-19. Libraries were prepared by immunoSEQ multiplex PCR; TCRdb keeps only in-frame clonotypes and omits some of them. The top ten hold about 5% of the sample, which has around 200,000 clones, 80% to 90% seen once. The sample was peripheral blood. The source of these receptors is a woman aged 80 or over with acute or convalescent COVID-19. CDR3s leave out the opening cysteine and the closing phenylalanine or tryptophan.

>TRBJ1-2|TRBV11-2|11
ASSLSLNYGYT
>TRBJ1-2|TRBV11-2|12
ASSLEQFNYGYT
>TRBJ1-2|TRBV5-1|12
ASSLNSGSAGYT
>TRBJ2-1|TRBV11-2|11
ASSFFASNEQF
>TRBJ2-7|TRBV6-5|12
ASAEALSSYEQY
>TRBJ1-2|TRBV27|14
ASSLSGGQEIRGYT
>TRBJ2-6|TRBV18|13
ASSFTSSGANVLT
>TRBJ2-2|TRBV9|13
ASSVVTGDTGELF
>TRBJ2-1|TRBV29-1|10
SVDPGGNEQF
>TRBJ2-3|TRBV6-5|14
ASSYSIGAGGDTQY
>TRBJ2-2|TRBV7-9|14
ASSPQPVTYNGELF
>TRBJ2-5|TRBV6-5|9
ASKQKETQY
>TRBJ1-6|TRBV5-4|17
ASSKGQGARDSYNSPLH
>TRBJ2-5|TRBV5-4|14
ASSFSRAGAWETQY
>TRBJ1-2|TRBV16|10
ASSQRQGGYT
>TRBJ1-2|TRBV19|11
ASSMIQGYGYT
>TRBJ2-5|TRBV6-6|15
ASSLGGGRYVRETQY